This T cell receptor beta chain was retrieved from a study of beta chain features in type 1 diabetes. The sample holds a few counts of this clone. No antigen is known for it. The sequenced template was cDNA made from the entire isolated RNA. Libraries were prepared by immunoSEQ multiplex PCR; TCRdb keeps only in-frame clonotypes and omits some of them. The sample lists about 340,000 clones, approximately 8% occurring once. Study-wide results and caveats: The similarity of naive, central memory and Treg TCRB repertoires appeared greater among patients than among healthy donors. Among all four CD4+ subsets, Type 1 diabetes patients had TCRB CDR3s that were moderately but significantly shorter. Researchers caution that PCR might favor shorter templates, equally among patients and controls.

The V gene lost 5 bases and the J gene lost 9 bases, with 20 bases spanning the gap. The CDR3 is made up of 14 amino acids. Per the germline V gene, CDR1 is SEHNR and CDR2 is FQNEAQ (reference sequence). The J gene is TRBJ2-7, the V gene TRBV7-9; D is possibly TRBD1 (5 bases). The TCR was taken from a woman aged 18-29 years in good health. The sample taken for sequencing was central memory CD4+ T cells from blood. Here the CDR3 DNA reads TGTGCCAGCAGCCCATATTACACAGGCCTTGCGCAGTACTTC. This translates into CASSPYYTGLAQYF.